The entry below gives a single T cell receptor beta chain sequence along with its context. Per the germline V gene, CDR1 is LNHDA and CDR2 is SQIVND (reference sequence). Trimming removed 6 bases at V and 0 bases at J, with 11 bases between. This CDR3 region has 15 residues. The data derive from a study of blood T cell repertoires in COVID-19. This table comes from immunoSEQ multiplex PCR, and its TCRdb copy is limited to in-frame clones, with some not included. Of around 110,000 clones in the sample, around four fifths were seen once. The chain combines TRBV19 with TRBJ2-2, with D maybe TRBD2 (7 bases). The TCR sequence derives from a man in his sixties or seventies with acute or convalescent COVID-19. The sample consisted of peripheral blood. CDR3 coding DNA: TGTGCCAGTAGAGGGGGGGCCTCGAACACCGGGGAGCTGTTTTTT. It specifies CASRGGASNTGELFF.